This TCR beta chain derives from a study of metastatic and nonmetastatic thyroid tumors. This clone was counted ten times or more. Nobody among the patients had been given any treatment before thyroid surgery. Using MiXCR, TCRdb re-called clones from the PCR reads. The sample gives about 43,000 clones, roughly 24% of which show up once; 14% is in the top ten. The TCR comes from a female donor with papillary thyroid cancer or a benign thyroid nodule (not recorded which). Some clones in this sample may be carry-over from other donors' samples. The sequencing input was tumor tissue.

The CDR3 nucleotides are TGTGCCAGCAGCGGGGGCGCCGGTTATTCACCCCTCCACTTT. Protein: CASSGGAGYSPLHF. The V and J genes are TRBV3-1 and TRBJ1-6; tentatively, D is TRBD1 (6 bases). Germline V CDR1 and CDR2: LGHDT, YNNKEL (reference sequence). CDR3 length equals 14 residues. Between the trimmed V and J ends, which lost 5 bases and 8 bases, there was a span of 13 bases. The whole variable domain, remainder taken from reference TRBV3-1 and TRBJ1-6, is DTAVSQTPKYLVTQMGNDKSIKCEQNLGHDTMYWYKQDSKKFLKIMFSYNNKELIINETVPNRFSPKSPDKAHLNLHINSLELGDSAVYFCASSGGAGYSPLHFGNGTRLTVT.